This T cell receptor beta chain derives from a study of T cell changes during pregnancy in multiple sclerosis. The CDR3 runs to 16 residues. Germline-derived CDR1 and CDR2 are ENHRY and SYGVKD. V lost 6 bases, J lost 4 bases, and 3 bases stayed unmatched. Libraries were prepared by immunoSEQ multiplex PCR; TCRdb keeps only in-frame clonotypes and omits some of them. The sample shows roughly 40,000 clones, over 75% of them seen only once. The chain joins TRBV10-3 to TRBJ2-2, with TRBD2 identical over 15 bases. Sequencing used CD8+ T cells from peripheral blood mononuclear cells, obtained before pregnancy. This clonotype was obtained from a female donor with multiple sclerosis, enrolled in a pregnancy study. For the CDR3, the DNA is TGTGCCATCAGCGGACTAGCGGGGGGGGGCACCGGGGAGCTGTTTTTT. Amino acid sequence: CAISGLAGGGTGELFF.